This TCR beta chain stems from a study of cytomegalovirus exposure and HLA in healthy donors. Germline CDR1 reads MGHRA; CDR2 reads YSYEKL. The V gene end was trimmed by 8 bases and the J gene end by 9 bases; junction bases not matched to a gene: 13. This CDR3 contains 15 residues. This clone has only one observation. In the PCR, 60 Vbeta and 13 Jbeta primers were used. Measured with immunoSEQ multiplex PCR; TCRdb has only the in-frame clones, and not every one. The sample shows over 95,000 clones, roughly 70% of them seen only once. The sequence derives from a woman between 40 and 50 years old in good health and CMV-seropositive. Sequencing used PBMCs. V is TRBV4-1 and J is TRBJ1-6, with 7 positions matching TRBD1. The CDR3 DNA is TGCGCCAGCGGCACGCTACAGGGGATGGCTTCACCCCTCCACTTT. Its protein product is CASGTLQGMASPLHF.